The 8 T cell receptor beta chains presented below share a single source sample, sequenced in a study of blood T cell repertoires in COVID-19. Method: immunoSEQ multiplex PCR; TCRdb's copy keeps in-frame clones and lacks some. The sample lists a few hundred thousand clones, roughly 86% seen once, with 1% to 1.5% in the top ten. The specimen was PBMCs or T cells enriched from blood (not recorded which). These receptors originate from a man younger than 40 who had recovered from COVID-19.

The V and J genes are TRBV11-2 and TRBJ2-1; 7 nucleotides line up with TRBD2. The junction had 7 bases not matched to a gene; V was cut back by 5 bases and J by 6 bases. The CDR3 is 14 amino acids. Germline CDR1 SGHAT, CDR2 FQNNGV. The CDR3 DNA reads TGTGCCAGCAGCCCCACGCCGGGGGGCAATGAGCAGTTCTTC. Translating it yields CASSPTPGGNEQFF. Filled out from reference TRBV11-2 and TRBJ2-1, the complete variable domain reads EAGVAQSPRYKIIEKRQSVAFWCNPISGHATLYWYQQILGQGPKLLIQFQNNGVVDDSQLPKDRFSAERLKGVDSTLKIQPAKLEDSAVYLCASSPTPGGNEQFFGPGTRLTVL.

CDR3 in amino acids: CASSSGTSGVNEQFF. In nucleotides, the CDR3 is TGTGCCAGCAGCTCCGGGACTAGCGGGGTGAATGAGCAGTTCTTC. The rearrangement joins TRBV7-6 to TRBJ2-1; 13 bases map to TRBD2. This CDR3 comprises 15 residues. V gave up 4 bases and J gave up 7 bases; unmatched junction bases: 4. CDR1 is SGHVS and CDR2 is FNYEAQ in the germline V gene.

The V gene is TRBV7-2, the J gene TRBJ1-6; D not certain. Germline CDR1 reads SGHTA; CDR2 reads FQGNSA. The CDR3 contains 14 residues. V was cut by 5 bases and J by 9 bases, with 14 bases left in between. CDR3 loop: CASSRDGVVSPLHF. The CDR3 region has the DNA TGTGCCAGCAGCCGCGACGGAGTAGTTTCACCCCTCCACTTT.

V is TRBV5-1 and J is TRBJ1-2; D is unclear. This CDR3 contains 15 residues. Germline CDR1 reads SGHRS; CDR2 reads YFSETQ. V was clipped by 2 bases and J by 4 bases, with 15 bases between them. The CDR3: CASSFDRRRIYGYTF. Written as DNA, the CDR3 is TGCGCCAGCAGCTTTGACCGCAGGAGGATCTATGGCTACACCTTC.

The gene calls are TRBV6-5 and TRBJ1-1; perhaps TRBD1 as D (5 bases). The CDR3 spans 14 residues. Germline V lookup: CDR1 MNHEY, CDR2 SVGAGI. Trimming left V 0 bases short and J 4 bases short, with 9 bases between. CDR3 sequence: CASSYSSTGTEAFF. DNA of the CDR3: TGTGCCAGCAGTTACTCGAGTACAGGCACTGAAGCTTTCTTT.

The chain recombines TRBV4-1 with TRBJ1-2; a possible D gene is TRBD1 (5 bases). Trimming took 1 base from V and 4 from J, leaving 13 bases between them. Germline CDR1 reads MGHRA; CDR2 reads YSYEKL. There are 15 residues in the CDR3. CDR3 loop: CASSQGLGVAYGYTF. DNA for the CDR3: TGCGCCAGCAGCCAAGGCTTAGGGGTTGCCTATGGCTACACCTTC.

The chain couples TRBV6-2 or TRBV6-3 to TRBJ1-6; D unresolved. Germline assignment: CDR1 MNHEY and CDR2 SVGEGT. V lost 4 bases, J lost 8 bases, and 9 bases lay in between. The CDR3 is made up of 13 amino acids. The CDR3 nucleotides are TGTGCCAGCAGTTTGGGAGGAGATTCACCCCTCCACTTT. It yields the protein CASSLGGDSPLHF.

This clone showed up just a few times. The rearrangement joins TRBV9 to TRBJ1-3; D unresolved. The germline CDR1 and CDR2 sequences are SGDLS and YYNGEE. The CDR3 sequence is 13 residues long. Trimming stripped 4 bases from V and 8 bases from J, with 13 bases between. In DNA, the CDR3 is TGTGCCAGCAGCCCCTCCCTTCAGGACACCATATATTTT. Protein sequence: CASSPSLQDTIYF.